A selection of T cell receptor beta chains follows, all from one sample in a study of T-cell memory formation after mild COVID-19. One entry per CDR3 protein results from TCRdb running MiXCR on the 5' RACE reads. The sample contains just over 60,000 distinct CDR3 sequences, over 8.5% of which appear only once. The sequencing input was PBMCs or a T cell subset sorted from them (not recorded which). These receptors came from a man aged 18-30 years who had mild COVID-19 (a few samples of this study predate the infection). Cell type and time point are not known. CDR3s include the opening cysteine and the closing phenylalanine or tryptophan. D genes are given only for firm matches. Clone size is shown for a subset of rows, as once, few, many or a class of expanded clone.

>NA|TRBV12-3/TRBV12-4|TRBJ2-5|NA
CASRHTIRGETQYF
TGTGCCAGCAGACACACTATACGAGGGGAGACCCAGTACTTC
>NA|TRBV7-2|TRBJ2-3|NA
CASSPEGDTQYF
TGTGCCAGCAGCCCAGAGGGGGATACGCAGTATTTT
>NA|TRBV5-1|TRBJ2-3|TRBD2
CASSLGTSGETDTQYF
TGCGCCAGCAGCCTGGGGACTAGCGGGGAGACAGATACGCAGTATTTT
>few|TRBV7-2|TRBJ2-3|TRBD2
CASTRLGGVVTDTQYF
TGTGCCAGCACCCGGCTCGGGGGGGTCGTCACAGATACGCAGTATTTT
>many|TRBV4-3|TRBJ2-1|TRBD2
CASSRGLANEQFF
TGCGCCAGCAGCCGGGGACTAGCTAATGAGCAGTTCTTC
>NA|TRBV19|TRBJ2-2|TRBD1
CASSIGQGNTGELFF
TGTGCCAGTAGTATAGGACAGGGTAACACCGGGGAGCTGTTTTTT
>many|TRBV7-9|TRBJ2-3|NA
CASSGQSGTDTQYF
TGTGCCAGCAGTGGACAGTCTGGCACAGATACGCAGTATTTT
>few|TRBV7-3|TRBJ2-5|NA
CASSFQGGKETQYF
TGTGCCAGCAGCTTCCAGGGTGGGAAAGAGACCCAGTACTTC
>NA|TRBV9|TRBJ2-7|NA
CASSVGAGSREQYF
TGTGCCAGCAGCGTAGGAGCAGGGAGTCGCGAGCAGTACTTC
>few|TRBV28|TRBJ2-4|NA
CASSSPATAKNIQYF
TGTGCCAGCAGTTCCCCCGCTACAGCCAAAAACATTCAGTACTTC
>NA|TRBV29-1|TRBJ2-7|NA
CSVLQVTHEQYF
TGCAGCGTTCTACAGGTAACACACGAGCAGTACTTC
>NA|TRBV5-1|TRBJ2-1|NA
CASSPDRAGEQFF
TGCGCCAGCAGCCCGGACAGAGCGGGCGAGCAGTTCTTC
>many|TRBV9|TRBJ2-3|NA
CASSVSGSTDTQYF
TGTGCCAGCAGCGTATCCGGGAGCACAGATACGCAGTATTTT
>NA|TRBV6-5|TRBJ1-6|NA
CASRRGQFGTNSPLHF
TGTGCCAGCAGACGAGGACAGTTCGGCACTAATTCACCCCTCCACTTT
>NA|TRBV19|TRBJ1-6|NA
CASRGTGQNSPLHF
TGTGCCAGTAGGGGTACAGGGCAGAATTCACCCCTCCACTTT
>many|TRBV6-5|TRBJ1-1|TRBD1
CASSFEIGQGGRNTEAFF
TGTGCCAGCAGTTTCGAAATCGGACAGGGAGGAAGGAACACTGAAGCTTTCTTT
>few|TRBV7-3|TRBJ2-6|NA
CATGQVGANVLTF
TGTGCCACAGGCCAGGTCGGGGCCAACGTCCTGACTTTC
>many|TRBV5-1|TRBJ2-1|TRBD2
CASSLTSGYNEQFF
TGCGCCAGCAGCTTGACTAGCGGTTACAATGAGCAGTTCTTC
>NA|TRBV11-2|TRBJ2-3|TRBD2
CASSPRASGGTSMVAQYF
TGTGCCAGCAGCCCTCGGGCTAGCGGGGGGACTTCCATGGTTGCGCAGTATTTT
>few|TRBV4-3|TRBJ1-4|TRBD1
CASSPDPGQGGEKLFF
TGCGCCAGCAGCCCAGATCCGGGACAGGGCGGCGAAAAACTGTTTTTT
>many|TRBV14|TRBJ2-2|NA
CASSPQDTGELFF
TGTGCCAGCAGCCCCCAGGACACCGGGGAGCTGTTTTTT
>NA|TRBV2|TRBJ2-4|TRBD1
CASSEIRDREYF
TGTGCCAGCAGTGAAATTCGGGACAGGGAGTACTTC
>NA|TRBV5-1|TRBJ2-1|NA
CASSPQGASYNEQFF
TGCGCCAGCAGCCCGCAGGGTGCCTCCTACAATGAGCAGTTCTTC
>NA|TRBV12-3/TRBV12-4|TRBJ1-6|NA
CASTLGGFGSSYNSPLHF
TGTGCCAGCACCCTGGGGGGATTTGGGAGCTCCTATAATTCACCCCTCCACTTT